The sample holds one count of the clone carrying this T cell receptor beta chain. The data were obtained in a study of blood T cell repertoires in COVID-19. Across the study: Sites across the United States, Italy and Spain contributed samples from acute and convalescent COVID-19.

The V gene's germline CDR1 is SNHLY and CDR2 FYNNEI. With V trimmed by 8 bases and J by 9 bases, 9 bases remained unmatched. This CDR3 has 14 residues. Using immunoSEQ multiplex PCR, the repertoire was profiled, and TCRdb retains in-frame clones only, with some absent. The table has roughly 160,000 clones, roughly 81% seen once; the top ten hold roughly 2.5%. Seattle-derived patients entered the study during active infection and were followed longitudinally. Sequencing was carried out using peripheral blood. The chain recombines TRBV2 with TRBJ2-1; 11 bases are a match to TRBD2. The sequence derives from a woman aged 80 or over with COVID-19, enrolled during active disease. CDR3 sequence reads: CASRSGRALTEQFF. In nucleotides, the CDR3 is TGTGCCAGCCGTAGCGGGAGGGCCCTGACTGAGCAGTTCTTC.